This T cell receptor (beta chain) was sequenced in a study of shared clonotypes between healthy human individuals. TCRdb's table, derived via immunoSEQ multiplex PCR, lists solely in-frame clones and lacks some. The sample consists of some 740,000 clones, 85% to 95% of them appearing once. Trimming stripped 10 bases from V and 1 base from J, with 14 bases between. The CDR3 extends over 13 amino acids. The germline V gene has CDR1 MGHDK and CDR2 SYGVNS. The naive CD8 subset, CD45RO-negative cells positively selected for CCR7, excluded terminally differentiated effector memory CD45RA+ cells. The receptor's source is a young man in good health. V and J are TRBV25-1 and TRBJ2-7; D might be TRBD1 or TRBD2, each matching 6 bases. Sequencing was done on a sample of naive CD8+ T cells sorted from blood. The CDR3 DNA reads TGTGCCACCTGGGGGCGGGGATCCTACGAGCAGTACTTC. Translation gives CATWGRGSYEQYF.